The T cell receptor beta chain described here comes from a study of T cells in Graves' hyperthyroidism and ophthalmopathy. Patients aged 18 to 65 had newly diagnosed hyperthyroidism of under 2 months' duration. Exclusion criteria comprised uncontrolled infection, other autoimmune disease, pregnancy or lactation. For this clonotype: Its specificity is not known.

Researchers amplified the TCR beta CDR3 regions from RNA transcripts. First-round RT-PCR targeting the TCR CDR3 was performed with the HTBI primer set. A single record per CDR3 protein comes from TCRdb applying MiXCR to the multiplex PCR reads. This table holds more than 450,000 distinct CDR3 sequences, roughly 15% found once. The CDR3 sequence is 13 residues long. Germline V gene sequence: CDR1 LNHNV, CDR2 YYDKDF (reference sequence). Trimming stripped 10 bases from V and 7 bases from J, with 17 bases between. Notes on the study in general: Blood also contained most expanded thyroid clonotypes above 0.001. Patients with ophthalmopathy were separated from those with stable hyperthyroidism by a 13 V-J model.

This chain uses TRBV15 with TRBJ1-5; perhaps TRBD1 as D (5 bases). The sequence came from a woman aged 35 to 49 with Graves' hyperthyroidism. Source material: blood. The CDR3 reads CASQAGPGQPQHF. CDR3 DNA sequence: TGTGCCAGCCAAGCGGGTCCAGGGCAGCCCCAGCATTTT.